The subject of this entry is one T cell receptor beta chain. Its antigen is unknown. There are 18 residues in the CDR3. Germline V gene sequence: CDR1 MGHRA, CDR2 YSYEKL. V was pared by 0 bases and J by 8 bases, with 23 bases between. A single-stranded UMI oligo with SP2 sequence was ligated to cDNA 3' ends. First-round PCR used around 4 cycles and beta primers RC1.1 and RC1.2 covering TRBC1 and TRBC2. Using its own MiXCR run on the UMI-ligation and nested PCR reads, TCRdb lists one record per CDR3 protein. The sample records 50,000 to 70,000 distinct CDR3 sequences, 12% being singletons. The data originate from a study of quantifying T cell responses using KT2 cells. About the study: RNA was reverse transcribed with TCR alpha and beta constant-region primers. Study conclusions and caveats: Input KT2 cell number predicted KT2 alpha and beta sequence counts linearly over several orders of magnitude.

KT2 cells were mixed with fixed PBMC numbers at varying ratios. The J gene is TRBJ2-1, the V gene TRBV4-1; a weak D match, TRBD2 (6 bases). The clonotype originates from a human donor. The sequenced material came from PBMCs spiked with cells of the T cell clone KT2. CDR3 in DNA: TGCGCCAGCAGCCAAGACCCCCTCCACTTGGGAGGTGCGGATGAGCAGTTCTTC. The encoded protein is CASSQDPLHLGGADEQFF.